The clone carrying this T cell receptor (beta chain) was recorded a few times. This record belongs to a study of blood T cells in healthy people across ages. A second PCR, run for roughly 7 to 11 cycles, used a sample-barcoded 5' primer plus a J-beta primer mix. From the 5' RACE reads, TCRdb called clonotypes with MiXCR, one entry per CDR3 protein. The table has about 1.8 million distinct CDR3 sequences, 49% seen once; the top ten hold 2% to 2.5%. V lost 1 base to trimming and J lost 4 bases, with 16 bases between them. This CDR3 has 16 amino acids. Germline CDR1 reads LGHNA; CDR2 reads YSLEER. The clonotype originates from a woman between 40 and 50 years old in good health. Sequenced: blood. The chain recombines TRBV4-3 with TRBJ1-2; maybe TRBD1 (5 bases). In nucleotides, the CDR3 is TGCGCCAGCAGCCAAGCCCCTGGGGGGGGTAGCTATGGCTACACCTTC. Residues: CASSQAPGGGSYGYTF.